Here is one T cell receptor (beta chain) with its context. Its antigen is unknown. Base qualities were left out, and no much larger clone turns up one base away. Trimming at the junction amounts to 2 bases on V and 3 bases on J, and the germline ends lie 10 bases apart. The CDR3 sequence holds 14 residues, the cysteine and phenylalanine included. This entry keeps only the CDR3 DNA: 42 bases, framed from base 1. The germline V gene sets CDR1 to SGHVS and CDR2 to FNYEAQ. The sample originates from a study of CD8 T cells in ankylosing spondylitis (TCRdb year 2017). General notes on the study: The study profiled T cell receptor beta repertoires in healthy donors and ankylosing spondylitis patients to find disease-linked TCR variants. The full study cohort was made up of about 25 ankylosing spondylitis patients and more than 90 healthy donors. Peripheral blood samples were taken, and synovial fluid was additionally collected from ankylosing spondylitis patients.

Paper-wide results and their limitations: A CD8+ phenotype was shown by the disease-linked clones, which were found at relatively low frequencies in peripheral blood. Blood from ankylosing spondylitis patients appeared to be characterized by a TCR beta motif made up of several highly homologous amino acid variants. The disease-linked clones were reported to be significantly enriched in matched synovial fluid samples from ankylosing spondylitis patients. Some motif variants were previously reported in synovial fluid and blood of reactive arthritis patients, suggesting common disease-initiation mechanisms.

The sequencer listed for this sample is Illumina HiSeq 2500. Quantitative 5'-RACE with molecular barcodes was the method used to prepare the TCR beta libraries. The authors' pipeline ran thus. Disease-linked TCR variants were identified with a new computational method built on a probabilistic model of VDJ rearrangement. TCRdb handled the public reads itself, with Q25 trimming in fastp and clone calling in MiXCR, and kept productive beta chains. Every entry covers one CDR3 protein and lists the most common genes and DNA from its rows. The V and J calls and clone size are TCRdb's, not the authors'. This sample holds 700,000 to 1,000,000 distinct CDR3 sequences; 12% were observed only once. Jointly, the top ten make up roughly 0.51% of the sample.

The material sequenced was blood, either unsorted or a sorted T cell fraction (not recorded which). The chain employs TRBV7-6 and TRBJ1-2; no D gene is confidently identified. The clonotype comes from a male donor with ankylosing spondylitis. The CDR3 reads CASSLTDQDYGYTF. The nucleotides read TGTGCCAGCAGCTTAACAGACCAGGACTATGGCTACACCTTC. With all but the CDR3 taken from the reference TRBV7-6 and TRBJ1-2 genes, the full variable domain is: GAGVSQSPRYKVTKRGQDVALRCDPISGHVSLYWYRQALGQGPEFLTYFNYEAQQDKSGLPNDRFSAERPEGSISTLTIQRTEQRDSAMYRCASSLTDQDYGYTFGSGTRLTVV.